Shown below are 32 T cell receptor beta chains from a single sample sequenced in a study of T-cell reconstitution after alpha-beta-depleted transplantation in children. Unique molecular identifiers featured in how the TCRbeta library was prepared. TCRdb fed the PCR reads into MiXCR, producing one record per CDR3 protein. Here the sample spans about 410,000 distinct CDR3 sequences, about a fifth being singletons. The sample in question was PBMCs from the stem cell graft donor, obtained from the stem cell graft. Receptors were obtained from a human donor who donated a stem cell graft to a child with acute myeloid leukemia.

This chain connects TRBV7-9 to TRBJ2-1; D not resolved. CDR1 and CDR2 from the germline V gene are SEHNR and FQNEAQ (reference sequence). CDR3 size: 15 residues. The V gene lost 5 bases and the J gene lost 0 bases, with 11 bases spanning the gap. DNA of the CDR3: TGTGCCAGCAGCCAGCATATGCCCTCCTACAATGAGCAGTTCTTC. It encodes CASSQHMPSYNEQFF.

This sequence joins TRBV18 and TRBJ2-7, with 11 bases aligning to TRBD2. This CDR3 contains 14 residues. Germline V CDR1 and CDR2: KGHSH, LQKENI. With V trimmed by 3 bases and J by 3 bases, 1 base remained unmatched. The CDR3 DNA is TGTGCCAGCTCACCGACTAGCGGGGTCTACGAGCAGTACTTC. This encodes CASSPTSGVYEQYF. The variable domain in full, completed from reference TRBV18 and TRBJ2-7, reads NAGVMQNPRHLVRRRGQEARLRCSPMKGHSHVYWYRQLPEEGLKFMVYLQKENIIDESGMPKERFSAEFPKEGPSILRIQQVVRGDSAAYFCASSPTSGVYEQYFGPGTRLTVT.

There are a few counts of this clonotype. The chain joins TRBV12-3 or TRBV12-4 to TRBJ2-2; D unresolved. CDR3 length: 12 residues. Trimming cost V 7 bases and J 7 bases, with 10 bases left between them. CDR3 sequence reads: CASTPFVGELFF. CDR3 coding DNA: TGTGCCAGCACCCCTTTTGTCGGGGAGCTGTTTTTT.

Many counts were recorded for this clonotype. The CDR3 DNA reads as TGCAGCGTTGTTTTGGCCAGCAAGAACACTGAAGCTTTCTTT. It translates to CSVVLASKNTEAFF. This rearrangement joins TRBV29-1 to TRBJ1-1; no definite D call. In germline, CDR1 is SQVTM, CDR2 ANQGSEA. This CDR3 contains 14 residues. The V and J ends lost 4 bases and 1 base respectively, with 13 bases between them.

This chain joins TRBV4-1 and TRBJ2-5; 9 bases are shared with TRBD2. With 4 bases clipped from V and 5 bases from J, the junction kept 14 bases outside the gene matches. Germline values: CDR1 MGHRA, CDR2 YSYEKL. The CDR3 runs 17 residues. The CDR3 DNA is TGCGCCAGCAGCCCCTCCTTCCGGGACAGCGGGAGGGAGACCCAGTACTTC. Residues: CASSPSFRDSGRETQYF.

This chain links TRBV18 with TRBJ2-1; D tentatively reads TRBD1 or TRBD2 (6 bases each). The CDR3 length is 15 residues. V shed 3 bases and J shed 5 bases, with 14 bases lying between them. CDR1 is KGHSH and CDR2 is LQKENI in the germline V gene. CDR3 nucleotide sequence: TGTGCCAGCTCACCCAAGATGGGGGGCCACAATGAGCAGTTCTTC. This encodes CASSPKMGGHNEQFF.

This clonotype appeared many times. The chain links TRBV12-3 or TRBV12-4 to TRBJ2-1; no reliable D call. The CDR3 runs to 15 residues. V was pared by 8 bases and J by 4 bases, with 18 bases between. CDR3 nucleotide sequence: TGTGCCAGCTCGTTGGTTAGTTCTCCTTACAATGAGCAGTTCTTC. It is translated as CASSLVSSPYNEQFF.

Many counts were recorded for this clonotype. The chain combines TRBV9 with TRBJ2-2; D unresolved. This CDR3 spans 14 amino acids. Germline CDR1 is SGDLS and CDR2 is YYNGEE. The V gene lost 0 bases and the J gene lost 3 bases, with 6 bases spanning the gap. The CDR3 sequence is CASSVGTYTGELFF. The CDR3 coding sequence is TGTGCCAGCAGCGTAGGGACCTACACCGGGGAGCTGTTTTTT.

This clonotype has at least ten counts. The chain joins TRBV20-1 to TRBJ2-5; D gene unclear. Trimming shortened V by 1 base and J by 5 bases, and 5 bases separated the two germline ends. Germline CDR1 reads DFQATT; CDR2 reads SNEGSKA (reference sequence). The CDR3 runs to 11 residues. CDR3 protein: CSARVKETQYF. DNA for the CDR3: TGCAGTGCTAGAGTAAAGGAGACCCAGTACTTC.

This clonotype was observed once. This chain connects TRBV6-1 to TRBJ1-1, with D hard to call. The CDR3 has 13 amino acids. Germline V CDR1 and CDR2: MNHNS, SASEGT. V lost 1 base and J lost 3, with 6 bases in between. For the CDR3, the DNA is TGTGCCAGCAGTGAAGTGGGTTACACTGAAGCTTTCTTT. Protein product: CASSEVGYTEAFF.

This clonotype was found a few times. The J gene is TRBJ1-4, the V gene TRBV15; D call uncertain. There are 14 residues in the CDR3. Trimming removed 5 bases from V and 8 bases from J, with 15 bases in between. CDR1 is LNHNV, CDR2 YYDKDF, per germline (reference sequence). The CDR3 spells CATSPRPGKEKLFF. As DNA, the CDR3 is TGTGCCACCAGCCCGCGACCGGGGAAGGAAAAACTGTTTTTT. The complete variable domain, with remaining parts taken from reference TRBV15 and TRBJ1-4, reads DAMVIQNPRYQVTQFGKPVTLSCSQTLNHNVMYWYQQKSSQAPKLLFHYYDKDFNNEADTPDNFQSRRPNTSFCFLDIRSPGLGDTAMYLCATSPRPGKEKLFFGSGTQLSVL.

This clonotype was observed a handful of times. The chain uses TRBV12-3 or TRBV12-4 and TRBJ2-3; no definite D call. The CDR3 is 15 residues long. V was cut by 3 bases and J by 4 bases, with 14 bases left in between. The CDR3 loop reads CASSLLRTGADTQYF. CDR3 DNA: TGTGCCAGCAGTTTGTTAAGAACCGGAGCAGATACGCAGTATTTT.

There are many counts of this clonotype. The germline gene is not matched at one end of the junction; a read error may be the cause. This rearrangement joins TRBV20-1 to TRBJ1-4, with no clear D. CDR1 DFQATT and CDR2 SNEGSKA come from the germline V gene (reference sequence). The CDR3 length is 15 residues. CDR3 residues: CSPSLGAATNEKLFF. CDR3 nucleotide sequence: TGCAGTCCTAGCTTGGGTGCGGCAACTAATGAAAAACTGTTTTTT.

This clonotype came up many times. This rearrangement joins TRBV29-1 to TRBJ1-1; no definite D call. Trimming removed 6 bases from V and 4 bases from J, with 18 bases in between. The germline gives CDR1 SQVTM, CDR2 ANQGSEA. This CDR3 is 14 amino acids long. Here the CDR3 DNA reads TGCAGCGTCGTAACCCGGGAGAAAGGCACTGAAGCTTTCTTT. Translating it yields CSVVTREKGTEAFF.

V usage is TRBV28 and J usage is TRBJ2-5; 7 bases fit TRBD1. Germline assignment: CDR1 MDHEN and CDR2 SYDVKM. V was clipped by 7 bases and J by 3 bases; unmatched bases: 8. The CDR3 loop spans 14 amino acids. The CDR3 protein is CASTHSTGEETQYF. For the CDR3, the DNA is TGTGCCAGCACCCACTCCACAGGGGAAGAGACCCAGTACTTC.

This clonotype has just a few counts. The V gene is TRBV4-1, the J gene TRBJ2-5; D might be TRBD1 (6 bases). The CDR3 length is 14 residues. Per germline, CDR1 MGHRA and CDR2 YSYEKL. V was shortened by 6 bases and J by 4 bases, with 15 bases between the two germline ends. CDR3 sequence (DNA): TGCGCCAGCAGACCCTATAGAGGGGGAGAGACCCAGTACTTC. Translated: CASRPYRGGETQYF.

This clonotype has just one count. V gene TRBV7-9 combines with J gene TRBJ2-5; tentative D call: TRBD1 (5 bases). Germline V gives CDR1 SEHNR, CDR2 FQNEAQ (reference sequence). The CDR3 is 14 amino acids. Trimming stripped 1 base from V and 1 base from J, with 7 bases between. The CDR3 DNA sequence: TGTGCCAGCAGCTTAGAACAGGCCCAAGAGACCCAGTACTTC. It encodes CASSLEQAQETQYF.

This clonotype showed up just a few times. The chain is built from TRBV12-3 or TRBV12-4 and TRBJ1-1; D not resolved. V lost 4 bases to trimming and J lost 1 base, with 10 bases between them. This CDR3 is 14 amino acids long. CDR3 DNA sequence: TGTGCCAGCAGTTGGGGATCGGGGAACACTGAAGCTTTCTTT. Protein product: CASSWGSGNTEAFF.

This chain connects TRBV13 to TRBJ2-7; the match to TRBD2 covers 9 bases. The CDR3 has 16 amino acids. After removal of 2 bases from V and 2 bases from J, the junction contained 7 bases not matched to a gene. The germline gives CDR1 PRHDT, CDR2 FYEKMQ (reference sequence). CDR3 loop: CASSLLETSGTYEQYF. The DNA for the CDR3 is TGTGCCAGCAGCTTACTCGAGACTAGCGGAACCTACGAGCAGTACTTC.

J is TRBJ2-5 and V is TRBV7-9; 8 positions agree with TRBD2. The germline V gene has CDR1 SEHNR and CDR2 FQNEAQ (reference sequence). V lost 2 bases and J lost 5; bases outside the gene matches: 7. The CDR3 has 15 residues. CDR3 in amino acids: CASSLSGTRYETQYF. The CDR3 bases are TGTGCCAGCAGCTTATCCGGGACTAGATATGAGACCCAGTACTTC. The full variable domain, rest sourced from reference TRBV7-9 and TRBJ2-5, is DTGVSQNPRHKITKRGQNVTFRCDPISEHNRLYWYRQTLGQGPEFLTYFQNEAQLEKSRLLSDRFSAERPKGSFSTLEIQRTEQGDSAMYLCASSLSGTRYETQYFGPGTRLLVL.

This clonotype has just a few counts. V gene TRBV4-1 combines with J gene TRBJ1-4, with D unresolved. The CDR3 length is 14 residues. Trimming removed 4 bases at V and 3 bases at J, with 9 bases between. Germline V gene lookup returns CDR1 MGHRA and CDR2 YSYEKL. CDR3 protein: CASSRDVANEKLFF. CDR3 nucleotide sequence: TGCGCCAGCAGCCGGGATGTAGCTAATGAAAAACTGTTTTTT.

This chain joins TRBV5-1 and TRBJ2-1; no definite D call. The CDR3 consists of 14 residues. The germline V and J ends were trimmed by 3 bases and 5 bases, with 12 bases remaining between them. The germline V gene encodes CDR1 SGHRS and CDR2 YFSETQ. The CDR3 region is CASSSMTGDNEQFF. CDR3 nucleotides: TGCGCCAGCAGCTCAATGACTGGAGACAATGAGCAGTTCTTC.

This clonotype was counted ten times or more. The gene calls are TRBV20-1 and TRBJ2-7; TRBD1 matches at 7 bases. Losses at the gene ends were 3 bases for V and 4 bases for J; bases not matched to a gene: 6. The CDR3 loop spans 13 amino acids. Germline V gene sequence: CDR1 DFQATT, CDR2 SNEGSKA (reference sequence). As DNA, the CDR3 is TGCAGTGCTAGGGAGGCAGGGGGATACGAGCAGTACTTC. Its translation: CSAREAGGYEQYF.

This sequence joins TRBV20-1 and TRBJ2-5; D is tentatively TRBD1 or TRBD2 (5 bases each). Germline V lookup: CDR1 DFQATT, CDR2 SNEGSKA (reference sequence). CDR3 length equals 12 residues. CDR3 protein: CGGEQRGETQYF. The CDR3 DNA reads TGCGGTGGGGAGCAGAGGGGAGAGACCCAGTACTTC.

This chain uses TRBV20-1 with TRBJ2-7, with 7 bases fitting TRBD2. Germline V lookup: CDR1 DFQATT, CDR2 SNEGSKA (reference sequence). The CDR3 sequence is 14 residues long. The V segment lost 4 bases and the J segment 4 bases; nucleotides outside the gene matches: 10. CDR3 loop: CSANHIAGGYEQYF. DNA of the CDR3: TGCAGTGCTAATCATATAGCGGGTGGTTACGAGCAGTACTTC.

This clonotype was counted many times. The chain recombines TRBV12-3 or TRBV12-4 with TRBJ2-7, with 10 bases fitting TRBD1. J gave up 4 bases and V 6 bases, and 9 bases lay outside the gene matches. The CDR3 covers 15 residues. CDR3 coding DNA: TGTGCCAGCAGAGAGGGGGGACAGGGGAGGTACGAGCAGTACTTC. This sequence encodes CASREGGQGRYEQYF.

This clonotype was seen only a few times. CDR3 bases: TGTGCCAGCAGCGTAGACGTGGGAAAAGAAGCACAGTACACAGATACGCAGTATTTT. Protein sequence: CASSVDVGKEAQYTDTQYF. The chain is built from TRBV9 and TRBJ2-3, with unresolved D. V lost 0 bases and J 2 bases, leaving 22 bases between the germline ends. CDR3 length: 19 residues. The germline V gene encodes CDR1 SGDLS and CDR2 YYNGEE.

The chain carries TRBV12-3 or TRBV12-4 and TRBJ2-1, with a tentative D call TRBD1 (5 bases). Trimming pared 2 bases from V and 5 bases from J, leaving 10 bases between. The CDR3 has 14 amino acids. Here the CDR3 DNA reads TGTGCCAGCAGTTTACCCCAGGGAAACAATGAGCAGTTCTTC. Encoded protein: CASSLPQGNNEQFF.

This chain links TRBV5-6 with TRBJ2-3, with D perhaps being TRBD1 or TRBD2 (5 bases each). The V gene's germline CDR1 is SGHDT and CDR2 YYEEEE. Trimming removed 4 bases from V and 2 bases from J, with 11 bases in between. This CDR3 region has 14 residues. The chain's CDR3 is CASSRGRDTDTQYF. The CDR3, as DNA: TGTGCCAGCAGCCGGGGCCGAGACACAGATACGCAGTATTTT. Full variable domain (missing parts from reference TRBV5-6 and TRBJ2-3): DAGVTQSPTHLIKTRGQQVTLRCSPKSGHDTVSWYQQALGQGPQFIFQYYEEEERQRGNFPDRFSGHQFPNYSSELNVNALLLGDSALYLCASSRGRDTDTQYFGPGTRLTVL.

This clonotype was counted ten times or more. The V and J genes are TRBV29-1 and TRBJ1-1, with D unresolved. This CDR3 contains 13 residues. V was cut by 6 bases and J by 4 bases, with 15 bases left in between. Per germline, CDR1 SQVTM and CDR2 ANQGSEA. CDR3 amino acids: CSVRPHSGTEAFF. DNA for the CDR3: TGCAGCGTAAGGCCACACTCGGGCACTGAAGCTTTCTTT.

Written as DNA, the CDR3 is TGCAGTGCGCGTCCCGGGACTAGCGGGAGGTATGAGCAGTTCTTC. Its protein is CSARPGTSGRYEQFF. The gene calls are TRBV20-1 and TRBJ2-1, with TRBD2 matching 15 bases. V lost 6 bases and J lost 8; bases outside the gene matches: 8. CDR3 length equals 15 residues. CDR1 and CDR2 from the germline V gene are DFQATT and SNEGSKA (reference sequence).

This sequence joins TRBV4-2 and TRBJ2-7, with 12 bases identical to TRBD2. CDR1 is LGHNA and CDR2 is YNFKEQ in the germline V gene. The CDR3 spans 16 residues. The V and J ends lost 0 bases and 7 bases, in that order; junction bases with no gene match: 7. The CDR3 sequence: CASSQDPTSGSNEQYF. In DNA, the CDR3 is TGTGCCAGCAGCCAAGATCCGACTAGCGGGAGTAATGAGCAGTACTTC.